This TCR beta chain was sequenced for a study of cytomegalovirus exposure and HLA in healthy donors. Study-wide results and caveats: There were a few CMV-associated chains whose specificity for CMV antigens was confirmed in vitro. TCR beta V- and J-gene trimming, according to a later analysis, was linked to a missense DCLRE1C variant. Versus the approximately 700-donor mean, an Asian-associated ancestry cluster reportedly showed fewer N-insertions in a later analysis.

PCR amplification relied on 60 Vbeta primers (plus 13 Jbeta primers). Profiled with immunoSEQ multiplex PCR; TCRdb holds only in-frame clones, not every one. The sample has about 200,000 clones, roughly 85% seen once. V lost 4 bases to trimming and J lost 3 bases; unmatched junction nucleotides: 7. CDR3 size: 16 residues. CDR1 is MNHEY and CDR2 is SVGAGI in the germline V gene. Donors counted as nominally healthy when sampled, yet unrecorded immune exposures were likely. In regard to this clone: Its antigen is not identified.

Material for sequencing was PBMCs. The chain has TRBV6-5 and TRBJ1-5; TRBD1 aligns across 9 bases. This TCR derives from a woman aged 45-60 years in good health and CMV-seronegative. The CDR3 loop reads CASSSIQGAANQPQHF. CDR3 coding DNA: TGTGCCAGCAGTTCAATACAGGGGGCAGCCAATCAGCCCCAGCATTTT.